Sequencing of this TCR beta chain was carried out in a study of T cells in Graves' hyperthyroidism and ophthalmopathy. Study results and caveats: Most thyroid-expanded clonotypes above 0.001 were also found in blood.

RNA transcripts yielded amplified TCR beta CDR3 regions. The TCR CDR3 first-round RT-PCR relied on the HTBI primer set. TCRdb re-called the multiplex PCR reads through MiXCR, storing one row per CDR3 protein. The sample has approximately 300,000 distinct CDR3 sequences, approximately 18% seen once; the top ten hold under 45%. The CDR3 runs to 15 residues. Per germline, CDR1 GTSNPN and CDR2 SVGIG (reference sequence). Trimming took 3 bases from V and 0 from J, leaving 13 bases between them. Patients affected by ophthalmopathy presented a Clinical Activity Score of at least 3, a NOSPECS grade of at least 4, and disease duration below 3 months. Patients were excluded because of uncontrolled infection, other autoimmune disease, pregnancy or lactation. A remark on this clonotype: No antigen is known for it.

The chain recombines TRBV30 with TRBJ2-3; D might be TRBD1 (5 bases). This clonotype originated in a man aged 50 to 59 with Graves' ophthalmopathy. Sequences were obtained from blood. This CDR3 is CAWRQGRISTDTQYF. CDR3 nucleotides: TGTGCCTGGAGGCAGGGCAGGATAAGCACAGATACGCAGTATTTT.